A selection of T cell receptor beta chains follows, all from one sample in a study of CXCR3-negative and CXCR3-positive naive CD8 T cells. No DNA is given; TCRdb re-called the 5' RACE reads and lists each CDR3 protein once. The specimen's table records 45,000 to 60,000 distinct CDR3 sequences. Sequenced material: naive CXCR3- CD8+ T cells from blood. The receptors stem from a human donor in good health. Some clones in this sample may be carry-over from other donors' samples. The CDR3 runs from the conserved cysteine through the conserved F or W. Each record gives: J gene, V gene, CDR3 protein.

TRBJ2-1,TRBV7-8,CASSLSGGSRNEQFF
TRBJ2-2,TRBV12-3/TRBV12-4,CASSPSGTGELFF
TRBJ2-7,TRBV7-9,CASSQSGGLGEQYF
TRBJ2-4,TRBV3-1,CASSPSLGLSDIQYF
TRBJ2-1,TRBV7-9,CASSFGGGSSYNEQFF
TRBJ2-5,TRBV7-9,CASSLLGRQETQYF
TRBJ2-7,TRBV27,CASSLSSGQTYEQYF
TRBJ1-5,TRBV10-3,CAITYRGSSNQPQHF
TRBJ2-5,TRBV28,CASRGPYQETQYF
TRBJ2-7,TRBV20-1,CSARVGTYEQYF
TRBJ2-2,TRBV3-1,CASSQAREAGELFF
TRBJ1-2,TRBV10-1,CASSATRQADGYTF
TRBJ2-7,TRBV27,CASSLRGGSYEQYF
TRBJ1-1,TRBV7-9,CASRESDRAGNTEAFF
TRBJ2-3,TRBV6-2/TRBV6-3,CTSTESAYTDTQYF
TRBJ1-1,TRBV7-9,CASSLEGATEAFF
TRBJ2-7,TRBV4-2,CASSQEAVWTDYEQYF
TRBJ2-7,TRBV4-1,CASSDGTGISYEQYF
TRBJ2-5,TRBV6-6,CASSYTKGTALTETQYF
TRBJ1-2,TRBV20-1,CSALQTGYGYTF
TRBJ2-3,TRBV7-8,CASSFAGGNTDTQYF
TRBJ2-3,TRBV4-3,CASSQDLAIDTQYF
TRBJ2-7,TRBV7-2,CASSRHRDRDTYEQYF
TRBJ2-1,TRBV7-2,CASSTGTGAYNEQFF
TRBJ2-5,TRBV6-5,CASSYFSGIQETQYF
TRBJ2-2,TRBV29-1,CSVEDLGASGELFF
TRBJ2-1,TRBV9,CASSAPEGLGQFF
TRBJ1-2,TRBV28,CASCRNYGYTF
TRBJ2-1,TRBV29-1,CSVVEAGVRYEQFF
TRBJ2-7,TRBV10-3,CAISESFSYEQYF
TRBJ2-3,TRBV20-1,CSAREQGALDTQYF
TRBJ2-7,TRBV6-2/TRBV6-3,CASRPREGFSYEQYF
TRBJ2-7,TRBV29-1,CSVEVTPPTVSSYEQYF
TRBJ2-7,TRBV29-1,CSVELAGAYEQYF
TRBJ2-1,TRBV19,CASTRQGAGFEQFF
TRBJ1-5,TRBV12-3/TRBV12-4,CASSPGSGEGNQPQHF
TRBJ2-5,TRBV6-6,CASSYPIVSKAETQYF
TRBJ2-1,TRBV12-3/TRBV12-4,CASSFGLDNEQFF
TRBJ2-5,TRBV25-1,CANLDRYQETQYF
TRBJ2-7,TRBV6-2/TRBV6-3,CASSLDSFYEQYF
TRBJ2-2,TRBV2,CASRPQGASTGELFF